The clone carrying this TCR beta chain was observed a handful of times. This entry belongs to a study of T-cell reconstitution after alpha-beta-depleted transplantation in children. This CDR3 comprises 16 residues. The germline CDR1 and CDR2 sequences are LGHNA and YNFKEQ. Trimming cost V 0 bases and J 7 bases, with 16 bases left between them. Unique molecular identifiers were used in preparing the TCRbeta library. Each CDR3 protein is one row after TCRdb ran MiXCR on the PCR reads. The data hold about 980,000 distinct CDR3 sequences, with about 30% observed a single time. Sequencing was performed on PBMCs, mostly from graft donor cells, taken 360 days after TCRalphabeta/CD19-depleted stem cell transplant. J is TRBJ2-1 and V is TRBV4-2; D perhaps matches TRBD2 (5 bases). This sequence originates from a boy under two years old who had a stem cell transplant for SCID, so the T cells may come from the graft donor. The CDR3 sequence is CASSQDRGLPSNEQFF. In nucleotides, the CDR3 is TGTGCCAGCAGCCAAGATAGAGGACTTCCCTCAAATGAGCAGTTCTTC.